This T cell receptor beta chain was sequenced during a study of T cells in Graves' hyperthyroidism and ophthalmopathy. As regards this clonotype: It may be a read error: a sequence one base away is much more abundant.

Amplified TCR beta CDR3 regions came from RNA transcripts. TCR CDR3 regions were first amplified by RT-PCR with HTBI primers. TCRdb re-called the multiplex PCR reads through MiXCR, storing one row per CDR3 protein. In the table there are under 450,000 distinct CDR3 sequences, roughly 15% of which are singletons. Germline CDR1 is PRHDT and CDR2 is FYEKMQ (reference sequence). V gave up 5 bases and J gave up 7 bases, with 9 bases separating them. This CDR3 contains 12 residues. Patients aged 18 to 65 had newly diagnosed hyperthyroidism lasting under 2 months. Uncontrolled infection, other autoimmune disease, pregnancy or lactation barred patients from enrollment.

The sequenced sample was blood. This sequence was found in a woman between 25 and 40 years old with Graves' hyperthyroidism that later progressed to Graves' ophthalmopathy. This sequence joins TRBV13 and TRBJ2-1; D unclear. The CDR3 coding sequence is TGTGCCAGCAGCACCGGACCTAATGAGCAGTTCTTC. It is translated as CASSTGPNEQFF.